This entry lists 29 T cell receptor beta chains sequenced from one sample in a study of Ad26.COV2.S vaccination and SARS-CoV-2 variants. Described treatment: around 19 received Ad26.COV2.S at low or high dose, single or two shots; 5 received placebo; per-sample allocation not given. Day 63 after the first vaccine or placebo injection was the time point for sampling. TCRdb keeps only in-frame clones here, not all; method: immunoSEQ multiplex PCR. The sample lists 200,000 to 250,000 clones; over 75% were seen once. The sample was peripheral blood, taken in a trial of Ad26.COV2.S vaccine versus placebo. The receptor source for this set is a person aged 18-65 years who received the Ad26.COV2.S COVID-19 vaccine or a placebo.

V gene TRBV4-3 combines with J gene TRBJ2-1; either TRBD1 or TRBD2 may fit D (5 bases each). Trimming left V 1 base short and J 2 bases short, with 12 bases between. This CDR3 is 16 amino acids long. Germline V gene sequence: CDR1 LGHNA, CDR2 YSLEER. The CDR3 sequence: CASSQGGTRAYNEQFF. CDR3 coding DNA: TGCGCCAGCAGCCAAGGGGGGACGCGGGCCTACAATGAGCAGTTCTTC.

This rearrangement joins TRBV2 to TRBJ2-5; TRBD2 matches at 10 bases. The CDR3 spans 15 residues. J was trimmed by 5 bases and V by 2 bases; bases with no gene match: 5. Germline CDR1 SNHLY, CDR2 FYNNEI. The CDR3 region is CASSERLAGEETQYF. In DNA, the CDR3 is TGTGCCAGCAGTGAAAGGCTAGCGGGGGAGGAGACCCAGTACTTC.

CDR3 in DNA: TGCGCCAGCAGAAAGACAGGGGACACCTACGAGCAGTACTTC. It codes for CASRKTGDTYEQYF. The gene calls are TRBV5-1 and TRBJ2-7; TRBD1 aligns across 8 bases. Germline CDR1 and CDR2: SGHRS and YFSETQ. J gave up 2 bases and V 5 bases, and 6 bases lay outside the gene matches. The CDR3 sequence is 14 residues long.

The chain carries TRBV4-3 and TRBJ2-4; tentatively, D is TRBD1 or TRBD2 (7 bases each). CDR1 and CDR2 (germline): LGHNA, YSLEER. The CDR3 sequence is 18 residues long. V lost 0 bases, J lost 0 bases, and 15 bases lay in between. CDR3 amino acids: CASSQDGEGAGAKNIQYF. For the CDR3, the DNA is TGCGCCAGCAGCCAAGATGGGGAGGGGGCGGGAGCCAAAAACATTCAGTACTTC.

The V gene is TRBV6-5, the J gene TRBJ2-1, with 7 bases aligning to TRBD2. V lost 6 bases, J lost 6 bases, and 5 bases stayed unmatched. Germline CDR1 MNHEY, CDR2 SVGAGI. This CDR3 has 13 amino acids. CDR3 DNA: TGTGCCAGCAGAAGTACTAGCGTCAATGAGCAGTTCTTC. It codes for CASRSTSVNEQFF.

V usage is TRBV7-9 and J usage is TRBJ2-7, with 8 positions matching TRBD1. The trim removed 4 bases at V and 0 bases at J, leaving 8 bases unmatched. The germline V gene encodes CDR1 SEHNR and CDR2 FQNEAQ (reference sequence). The CDR3 runs 16 residues. Written as DNA, the CDR3 is TGTGCCAGCAGCTCCCGGGCAGGGGGCATCTCCTACGAGCAGTACTTC. This codes for CASSSRAGGISYEQYF. Combining the CDR3 with reference TRBV7-9 and TRBJ2-7 gives the whole variable domain DTGVSQNPRHKITKRGQNVTFRCDPISEHNRLYWYRQTLGQGPEFLTYFQNEAQLEKSRLLSDRFSAERPKGSFSTLEIQRTEQGDSAMYLCASSSRAGGISYEQYFGPGTRLTVT.

This sequence joins TRBV5-6 and TRBJ2-5; D ambiguous. This CDR3 region has 11 residues. V was trimmed by 3 bases and J by 10 bases, leaving 10 bases between them. Germline V lookup: CDR1 SGHDT, CDR2 YYEEEE. CDR3 bases: TGTGCCAGCAGCTGGCGGTCTTTCCAGTACTTC. Amino acids: CASSWRSFQYF.

The J gene is TRBJ2-7, the V gene TRBV11-2; no firm D call. The V gene lost 3 bases and the J gene lost 3 bases, with 12 bases spanning the gap. Germline values: CDR1 SGHAT, CDR2 FQNNGV. The CDR3 sequence is 14 residues long. CDR3 nucleotide sequence: TGTGCCAGCAGCTTTGGTGGCAGCTTCTACGAGCAGTACTTC. It encodes CASSFGGSFYEQYF.

With regard to this clone: A read error may account for a junction end that differs from germline. The chain carries TRBV9 and TRBJ2-1; no reliable D call. Germline V gene lookup returns CDR1 SGDLS and CDR2 YYNGEE. There are 15 residues in the CDR3. CDR3 in DNA: TGTGCCGGCAGCGTAGAATCGTCGGGCTACAATGAGCAGTTCTTC. Protein product: CAGSVESSGYNEQFF.

The chain links TRBV28 to TRBJ1-1, with 7 positions matching TRBD1. Looked up from germline, CDR1 is MDHEN and CDR2 is SYDVKM. The CDR3 consists of 15 residues. The V segment lost 6 bases and the J segment 3 bases; nucleotides outside the gene matches: 10. CDR3: CASRVEGAGYTEAFF. DNA of the CDR3: TGTGCCAGCAGGGTTGAGGGGGCAGGGTACACTGAAGCTTTCTTT.

The count of this clone is one. The chain carries TRBV7-6 and TRBJ2-7, with 7 bases aligning to TRBD2. Germline assignment: CDR1 SGHVS and CDR2 FNYEAQ. The CDR3 runs 13 residues. V dropped 0 bases and J dropped 6; count of bases not matched to a gene: 2. For the CDR3, the DNA is TGTGCCAGCAGCTTAGCAGGGGAGGGCGAGCAGTACTTC. Encoded protein: CASSLAGEGEQYF.

V gene TRBV28 combines with J gene TRBJ1-5; 9 bases align to TRBD1. The germline gives CDR1 MDHEN, CDR2 SYDVKM. The CDR3 contains 16 residues. Trimming at V came to 4 bases and at J to 6 bases, leaving 10 bases not matched to a gene. The CDR3 DNA reads TGTGCCAGCAGTTCGTACCCGGGACAGGGAACTCAGCCCCAGCATTTT. Amino acid sequence: CASSSYPGQGTQPQHF.

This clone showed up just once. The CDR3 DNA sequence: TGCGCCAGCAGCACAACAGGGGTAGGGAACACTGAAGCTTTCTTT. Translating gives CASSTTGVGNTEAFF. This chain joins TRBV5-1 and TRBJ1-1; 7 bases are a match to TRBD1. Per germline, CDR1 SGHRS and CDR2 YFSETQ. Trimming took 4 bases from V and 1 from J; bases not matched to a gene: 7. CDR3 length equals 15 residues. The entire variable domain, with the rest obtained from reference TRBV5-1 and TRBJ1-1, is as follows: KAGVTQTPRYLIKTRGQQVTLSCSPISGHRSVSWYQQTPGQGLQFLFEYFSETQRNKGNFPGRFSGRQFSNSRSEMNVSTLELGDSALYLCASSTTGVGNTEAFFGQGTRLTVV.

This clone appeared once. J is TRBJ2-5 and V is TRBV11-3; 7 nucleotides line up with TRBD2. Germline V gives CDR1 SGHNT, CDR2 YENEEA. With V trimmed by 1 base and J by 5 bases, 7 bases remained unmatched. The CDR3 sequence is 15 residues long. The chain's CDR3 is CASSLGWAGEETQYF. The CDR3 DNA is TGTGCCAGCAGCTTAGGCTGGGCGGGAGAGGAGACCCAGTACTTC.

This clone was found once. The sample has other DNA sequences that encode this CDR3 too. This chain uses TRBV9 with TRBJ2-7; D remains ambiguous. Trimming removed 3 bases from V and 4 bases from J, with 11 bases in between. CDR1 and CDR2 (germline): SGDLS, YYNGEE. The CDR3 consists of 13 residues. The CDR3 protein is CASSGPSSYEQYF. The CDR3 DNA follows: TGTGCCAGCAGCGGTCCATCCAGTTACGAGCAGTACTTC.

This clone occurred a few times. This chain joins TRBV13 and TRBJ2-7, with 10 bases identical to TRBD1. The germline V gene has CDR1 PRHDT and CDR2 FYEKMQ (reference sequence). Trimming removed 3 bases from V and 4 bases from J; junction bases left unmatched: 6. The CDR3 is 15 amino acids. Here the CDR3 DNA reads TGTGCCAGCAGCTTCGAGACAGGGGGCCGATACGAGCAGTACTTC. Residues: CASSFETGGRYEQYF.

The gene calls are TRBV12-3 or TRBV12-4 and TRBJ2-1; no definite D call. The CDR3 is made up of 11 amino acids. The V end lost 6 bases, the J end lost 6 bases, and 6 bases lay between the germline ends. The CDR3 reads CASRASNEQFF. The DNA for the CDR3 is TGTGCCAGCAGGGCGAGCAATGAGCAGTTCTTC.

This clone was observed a few times. The chain has TRBV2 and TRBJ2-7; tentatively, D is TRBD1 or TRBD2 (6 bases each). CDR3 size: 13 residues. Germline V CDR1 and CDR2: SNHLY, FYNNEI. The ends were cut back, 6 bases at V and 5 bases at J, with 14 bases in the middle. CDR3: CASSYRRGDEQYF. CDR3 DNA sequence: TGTGCCAGCAGCTATAGAAGGGGGGACGAGCAGTACTTC.

In its sample, this clone was seen a few times. V gene TRBV7-3 combines with J gene TRBJ2-7; 8 bases are a match to TRBD2. Trimming took 0 bases from V and 5 from J; bases not matched to a gene: 6. The CDR3 consists of 15 residues. Germline-derived CDR1 and CDR2 are SGHTA and FQGTGA. The CDR3 nucleotides read TGTGCCAGCAGCTTAACTAGGCTAGCGGGCCACGAGCAGTACTTC. Amino acids: CASSLTRLAGHEQYF.

V is TRBV3-1 (or the pseudogene TRBV3-2) and J is TRBJ1-1, with a possible D match to TRBD1 (5 bases). The V and J ends lost 0 bases and 5 bases respectively, with 10 bases between them. The length of the CDR3 is 14 residues. Per the germline V gene, CDR1 is LGHDT and CDR2 is YNNKEL (reference sequence). The CDR3 loop reads CASSQDTGGTEAFF. The CDR3 DNA is TGTGCCAGCAGCCAAGATACTGGGGGAACTGAAGCTTTCTTT.

This chain connects TRBV3-1 (or the pseudogene TRBV3-2) to TRBJ2-7; D may be TRBD2 (5 bases). CDR3 size: 17 residues. Germline lookup yields CDR1 LGHDT and CDR2 YNNKEL (reference sequence). The germline V and J ends were trimmed by 1 base and 2 bases, with 18 bases remaining between them. CDR3 bases: TGTGCCAGCAGCCAAGGGAACAAGCGGATCATAACCTACGAGCAGTACTTC. It is translated as CASSQGNKRIITYEQYF.

J is TRBJ2-5 and V is TRBV24-1; D gene uncertain. CDR1 is KGHDR and CDR2 is SFDVKD in the germline V gene. The CDR3 length is 12 residues. V lost 5 bases and J lost 7, with 10 bases in between. CDR3 nucleotides: TGTGCCACCAGTGTTCCAGCAGGGACCCAGTACTTC. Translation: CATSVPAGTQYF.

Only a few counts were recorded for this clone. This chain connects TRBV12-5 to TRBJ1-1; D possibly corresponds to TRBD1 (6 bases). Germline CDR1 reads LGHNT; CDR2 reads FRNRAP. Trimming removed 5 bases at V and 1 base at J, with 20 bases between. The CDR3 consists of 17 residues. Here the CDR3 DNA reads TGTGCTAGTGGTCCCGGTCCAGGGTCCAGGGGGAACACTGAAGCTTTCTTT. Translated, it gives CASGPGPGSRGNTEAFF.

The chain uses TRBV19 and TRBJ2-7; 7 positions agree with TRBD1. Germline V gene data show CDR1 as LNHDA and CDR2 as SQIVND (reference sequence). The CDR3 is 15 amino acids. J lost 1 base, V lost 6 bases, and 9 bases had no gene match. The CDR3 loop is CASRPTGVRSYEQYF. The CDR3 region has the DNA TGTGCCAGTAGGCCCACAGGGGTTCGGTCCTACGAGCAGTACTTC.

The rearrangement joins TRBV7-3 to TRBJ1-2; 9 bases agree with TRBD1. Germline V lookup: CDR1 SGHTA, CDR2 FQGTGA. V was clipped by 5 bases and J by 4 bases; unmatched bases: 2. The CDR3 totals 13 residues. The CDR3 protein is CASSQTGGYGYTF. In nucleotides, the CDR3 is TGTGCCAGCAGCCAGACAGGGGGCTATGGCTACACCTTC.

This clone was observed a single time. The rearrangement uses TRBV28 and TRBJ2-3; 9 bases are a match to TRBD2. Germline V lookup: CDR1 MDHEN, CDR2 SYDVKM. The ends lost 5 bases at V and 2 bases at J; junction bases unmatched: 8. CDR3 size: 16 residues. The CDR3 bases are TGTGCCAGCAGTCCCGAGACTAGCGGAGACACAGATACGCAGTATTTT. Translation: CASSPETSGDTDTQYF.

The rearrangement uses TRBV30 and TRBJ1-2, with 9 nucleotides matching TRBD1. CDR1 and CDR2 (germline): GTSNPN, SVGIG (reference sequence). The CDR3 consists of 14 residues. The junction had 8 bases not matched to a gene; V was cut back by 5 bases and J by 4 bases. The CDR3 DNA follows: TGTGCCTGGGGGGGACAGGGAGTTTCCTATGGCTACACCTTC. Amino acid sequence: CAWGGQGVSYGYTF.

V is TRBV5-4 and J is TRBJ1-2; 7 positions match TRBD1. This CDR3 contains 14 residues. With 5 bases clipped from V and 7 bases from J, the junction kept 11 bases outside the gene matches. CDR1 SGHNT and CDR2 YYREEE come from the germline V gene (reference sequence). In nucleotides, the CDR3 is TGTGCCAGCAGTGATCCAGGGGGTGACGGTGGCTACACCTTC. Its protein product is CASSDPGGDGGYTF. Full variable domain (outside the CDR3, taken from reference TRBV5-4 and TRBJ1-2): ETGVTQSPTHLIKTRGQQVTLRCSSQSGHNTVSWYQQALGQGPQFIFQYYREEENGRGNFPPRFSGLQFPNYSSELNVNALELDDSALYLCASSDPGGDGGYTFGSGTRLTVV.

The V and J genes are TRBV10-2 and TRBJ1-3; D remains unclear. Germline CDR1 WSHSY, CDR2 SAAADI. V dropped 0 bases and J dropped 0 bases, with 6 bases sitting between them. CDR3 length: 15 residues. The CDR3 loop is CASSESAYSGNTIYF. CDR3 nucleotides: TGCGCCAGCAGTGAGTCAGCGTACTCTGGAAACACCATATATTTT.